The 10 T cell receptor beta chains below come from one sample, sequenced in a study of Ad26.COV2.S vaccination and SARS-CoV-2 variants. Measured with immunoSEQ multiplex PCR; TCRdb has only the in-frame clones, and not every one. The data show around 450,000 clones, with more than 80% seen just once and more than 9% held by the top ten. Documented treatment: roughly 18 received Ad26.COV2.S at low or high dose, single or two shots; 5 received placebo; per-sample allocation not given. Material that was analyzed had been drawn on day 63 after the first vaccine or placebo injection. Source: peripheral blood, taken in a trial of Ad26.COV2.S vaccine versus placebo. All receptors come from a person aged 18-60 years who received the Ad26.COV2.S COVID-19 vaccine or a placebo.

Details on this clone: This specimen includes other DNA sequences encoding the same CDR3. The genes are TRBV30 and TRBJ2-7; no clear D gene. Germline V lookup: CDR1 GTSNPN, CDR2 SVGIG (reference sequence). Trimming removed 0 bases at V and 0 bases at J, with 6 bases between. The CDR3 totals 13 residues. The chain's CDR3 is CAWSVGSSYEQYF. The CDR3 DNA reads TGTGCCTGGAGTGTTGGCTCCTCCTACGAGCAGTACTTC.

This chain joins TRBV11-2 and TRBJ2-1, with 9 positions matching TRBD1. Germline V CDR1 and CDR2: SGHAT, FQNNGV. The CDR3 runs to 15 residues. Trimming removed 8 bases from V and 4 bases from J; junction bases left unmatched: 9. CDR3 sequence (DNA): TGTGCCAGCGGACAGGGGCTAGCGGCATACAATGAGCAGTTCTTC. It is translated as CASGQGLAAYNEQFF.

J is TRBJ2-7 and V is TRBV7-3; D might be TRBD2 (7 bases). This CDR3 is 17 amino acids long. CDR1 is SGHTA and CDR2 is FQGTGA in the germline V gene. V was pared by 5 bases and J by 2 bases, with 22 bases between. The CDR3 DNA follows: TGTGCCAGCAGCGCTTTTGCGGGGGCGCGTCTCGCCTACGAGCAGTACTTC. Its protein product is CASSAFAGARLAYEQYF. The whole variable domain, filled in from reference TRBV7-3 and TRBJ2-7, reads GAGVSQTPSNKVTEKGKYVELRCDPISGHTALYWYRQSLGQGPEFLIYFQGTGAADDSGLPNDRFFAVRPEGSVSTLKIQRTERGDSAVYLCASSAFAGARLAYEQYFGPGTRLTVT.

The J gene is TRBJ2-4, the V gene TRBV13; TRBD1 aligns across 8 bases. CDR1 is PRHDT and CDR2 is FYEKMQ in the germline V gene (reference sequence). The J segment lost 5 bases and the V segment lost 5 bases, leaving 11 bases of the junction unmatched. The CDR3 is 16 residues long. The CDR3 DNA follows: TGTGCCAGCAGCCCCGACAGGGGCATTGGTGAAAACATTCAGTACTTC. Amino acids: CASSPDRGIGENIQYF.

The V call is TRBV15, the J call TRBJ1-3, with D hard to call. From germline, CDR1 is LNHNV and CDR2 YYDKDF (reference sequence). V was trimmed by 0 bases and J by 0 bases, leaving 9 bases between them. This CDR3 is built from 16 residues. The CDR3 reads CATSRDQIASGNTIYF. The CDR3 DNA reads TGTGCCACCAGCAGAGATCAGATAGCCTCTGGAAACACCATATATTTT.

The chain joins TRBV4-3 to TRBJ1-2; a possible D gene is TRBD1 (5 bases). The germline V and J ends were trimmed by 0 bases and 1 base, with 12 bases remaining between them. CDR3 length equals 16 residues. Germline CDR1 is LGHNA and CDR2 is YSLEER. In DNA, the CDR3 is TGCGCCAGCAGCCAAGATCCCCTGACAGTTAACTATGGCTACACCTTC. It is translated as CASSQDPLTVNYGYTF.

The chain employs TRBV28 and TRBJ2-7; 8 nucleotides align to TRBD2. Losses at the gene ends were 6 bases for V and 6 bases for J; bases not matched to a gene: 7. The CDR3 length is 13 residues. The germline V gene encodes CDR1 MDHEN and CDR2 SYDVKM. The CDR3 nucleotides are TGTGCCAGCAGGCCGGGAGGGGCCGTCGAGCAGTACTTC. This gives the protein CASRPGGAVEQYF.

The rearrangement links TRBV4-3 to TRBJ2-2, with a possible D match to TRBD1 (5 bases). Germline V gene sequence: CDR1 LGHNA, CDR2 YSLEER. The CDR3 consists of 16 residues. V was clipped by 4 bases and J by 2 bases, with 14 bases between them. In nucleotides, the CDR3 is TGCGCCAGCAGCCTTGACAGTTCGTCTAACACCGGGGAGCTGTTTTTT. Translation gives CASSLDSSSNTGELFF.

The CDR3 DNA is TGTGCCACCAGTGATTTGCGTCTGATCCGGGACAGGGTTAAGGCCGGGGCCAACGTCCTGACTTTC. Residues: CATSDLRLIRDRVKAGANVLTF. This sequence joins TRBV24-1 and TRBJ2-6; 9 positions match TRBD1. Germline-derived CDR1 and CDR2 are KGHDR and SFDVKD. The CDR3 sequence is 22 residues long. V trimming: 0 bases; J trimming: 4 bases; junction bases outside the gene matches: 18.

The V gene is TRBV7-9, the J gene TRBJ1-5; D not certain. This CDR3 comprises 14 residues. Germline V gene lookup returns CDR1 SEHNR and CDR2 FQNEAQ (reference sequence). Trimming took 6 bases from V and 7 from J, leaving 16 bases between them. As DNA, the CDR3 is TGTGCCAGCAGTCTGTCGACCAGTTACCAGCCCCAGCATTTT. Translation: CASSLSTSYQPQHF.